These 16 T cell receptor beta chains originate from one sample sequenced in a study of T cells after yellow fever vaccination. TCRdb called the 5' RACE reads again in MiXCR, with one record for every CDR3 protein. Among 500,000 to 550,000 distinct CDR3 sequences listed, 21% were seen once. The sample was PBMCs, taken approximately 22 days after the first yellow fever vaccination. The receptors shown here come from a man between 18 and 29 years old who received the YFV17D yellow fever vaccine.

The V and J genes are TRBV4-2 and TRBJ2-1; D gene unclear. From germline, CDR1 is LGHNA and CDR2 YNFKEQ. The CDR3 covers 15 residues. The V end lost 4 bases, the J end lost 6 bases, and 16 bases lay between the germline ends. CDR3 region: CASSRERPELNEQFF. In DNA, the CDR3 is TGTGCCAGCAGCCGAGAAAGACCGGAACTCAATGAGCAGTTCTTC.

This clonotype turned up a few times. This chain connects TRBV4-1 to TRBJ2-3; TRBD2 agrees at 10 bases. The CDR3 consists of 16 residues. V shed 6 bases and J 2 bases; nucleotides not matched to a gene: 8. CDR1 MGHRA and CDR2 YSYEKL come from the germline V gene. CDR3 bases: TGCGCCAGCAGATCCTATAGCGGGGGGACCACAGATACGCAGTATTTT. It encodes CASRSYSGGTTDTQYF.

The CDR3 region has the DNA TGTGCCAGCGGACAGGGGACAAATAGCAATCAGCCCCAGCATTTT. Protein: CASGQGTNSNQPQHF. V gene TRBV6-1 combines with J gene TRBJ1-5; 9 bases map to TRBD1. The CDR3 is 15 amino acids. The ends lost 8 bases at V and 0 bases at J; junction bases unmatched: 5. From germline, CDR1 is MNHNS and CDR2 SASEGT.

This clonotype was counted between two and nine times. The rearrangement joins TRBV27 to TRBJ2-2; unclear D gene. V was clipped by 3 bases and J by 4 bases, with 9 bases between them. This CDR3 comprises 14 residues. Germline V gene sequence: CDR1 MNHEY, CDR2 SMNVEV (reference sequence). The CDR3 DNA is TGTGCCAGCAGTTTGGCAATGAGCACCGGGGAGCTGTTTTTT. It yields the protein CASSLAMSTGELFF.

This clonotype has a handful of counts. The genes are TRBV6-2 or TRBV6-3 and TRBJ2-5; D ambiguous. CDR3 length: 14 amino acids. V shed 8 bases and J shed 2 bases, with 15 bases lying between them. Germline V gene lookup returns CDR1 MNHEY and CDR2 SVGEGT. DNA for the CDR3: TGTGCCAGCGGCTTTCCCAGACCTCAAGAGACCCAGTACTTC. It is translated as CASGFPRPQETQYF.

The rearrangement joins TRBV28 to TRBJ1-2; 9 bases map to TRBD1. The CDR3 is 15 amino acids. V lost 4 bases and J lost 3; bases outside the gene matches: 6. Germline CDR1 is MDHEN and CDR2 is SYDVKM. DNA of the CDR3: TGTGCCAGCAGTTGGACAGGGGTAGAGGACTATGGCTACACCTTC. Protein: CASSWTGVEDYGYTF.

The table lists this clonotype with a few counts. The chain combines TRBV30 with TRBJ2-2; 7 nucleotides agree with TRBD1. The trim removed 3 bases at V and 3 bases at J, leaving 4 bases unmatched. From germline, CDR1 is GTSNPN and CDR2 SVGIG (reference sequence). This CDR3 has 14 residues. CDR3 sequence: CAWSWTGYTGELFF. In nucleotides, the CDR3 is TGTGCCTGGAGCTGGACAGGTTACACCGGGGAGCTGTTTTTT.

In this sample, this clonotype turned up a few times. The V and J genes are TRBV6-1 and TRBJ2-7; 7 nucleotides match TRBD1. V was pared by 0 bases and J by 0 bases, with 2 bases of the junction left unmatched. The CDR3 covers 15 residues. Germline V CDR1 and CDR2: MNHNS, SASEGT. The CDR3 coding sequence is TGTGCCAGCAGTGAAGCAGGGACAGTCTCCTACGAGCAGTACTTC. Its translation: CASSEAGTVSYEQYF.

This clonotype has a handful of counts. V and J are TRBV25-1 and TRBJ1-1; the D gene is possibly TRBD1 (5 bases). Germline V gene data show CDR1 as MGHDK and CDR2 as SYGVNS. Trimming stripped 3 bases from V and 3 bases from J, with 11 bases between. This CDR3 contains 14 residues. As DNA, the CDR3 is TGTGCCAGCAGTGATCCAGGGTCCCACACTGAAGCTTTCTTT. Its translation is CASSDPGSHTEAFF.

The CDR3 DNA sequence: TGTGCCAGCAGACTCGTGACAGGTTCTCTAATGGGAACAGATACGCAGTATTTT. Translating gives CASRLVTGSLMGTDTQYF. The chain links TRBV6-2 or TRBV6-3 to TRBJ2-3; possible D gene TRBD1, 6 bases. Deletions cut 6 bases from V and 3 bases from J, with 25 bases between. This CDR3 spans 18 amino acids. Per the germline V gene, CDR1 is MNHEY and CDR2 is SVGEGT.

This clonotype was counted only a few times. V usage is TRBV20-1 and J usage is TRBJ2-3; D unresolved. CDR1 and CDR2 (germline): DFQATT, SNEGSKA (reference sequence). Trimming pared 3 bases from V and 0 bases from J, leaving 13 bases between. The CDR3 is 15 amino acids. The CDR3 spells CSASSLSWSTDTQYF. The CDR3 region has the DNA TGCAGTGCTAGCTCCCTCTCCTGGAGCACAGATACGCAGTATTTT.

This sequence joins TRBV20-1 and TRBJ1-2, with a weak D call TRBD1 (6 bases). Germline assignment: CDR1 DFQATT and CDR2 SNEGSKA (reference sequence). The ends were cut back, 2 bases at V and 5 bases at J, with 12 bases in the middle. The CDR3 sequence is 13 residues long. This chain's CDR3 is CSARSGTSYGYTF. CDR3 nucleotides: TGCAGTGCTAGAAGCGGGACAAGTTATGGCTACACCTTC.

The rearrangement links TRBV5-5 to TRBJ2-3; D remains ambiguous. CDR1 is SGHKS and CDR2 is YYEKEE in the germline V gene (reference sequence). The germline V and J ends were trimmed by 1 base and 1 base, with 10 bases remaining between them. The length of the CDR3 is 15 residues. The CDR3, as DNA: TGTGCCAGCAGCTTGAGCGTGATTCGCACAGATACGCAGTATTTT. Protein sequence: CASSLSVIRTDTQYF.

This clonotype has only a few counts. This chain uses TRBV5-1 with TRBJ2-3, with 15 bases that match TRBD2. Germline V gene lookup returns CDR1 SGHRS and CDR2 YFSETQ. The CDR3 consists of 17 residues. Losses at the gene ends were 3 bases for V and 0 bases for J; bases not matched to a gene: 2. CDR3 bases: TGCGCCAGCAGCTCCGGACTAGCGGGGGGGAGCACAGATACGCAGTATTTT. Protein: CASSSGLAGGSTDTQYF.

V usage is TRBV4-2 and J usage is TRBJ2-3; TRBD2 matches 9 bases. V lost 1 base and J lost 6; bases outside the gene matches: 11. From germline, CDR1 is LGHNA and CDR2 YNFKEQ. The CDR3 is 17 residues long. The CDR3 coding sequence is TGTGCCAGCAGCCAAGGATCGGGCGGGGGGGCGCTGGATACGCAGTATTTT. Translated: CASSQGSGGGALDTQYF.

The chain links TRBV6-1 to TRBJ2-7; TRBD1 matches at 7 bases. This CDR3 is 13 amino acids long. The V gene end was trimmed by 5 bases and the J gene end by 6 bases; junction bases not matched to a gene: 7. Germline CDR1 MNHNS, CDR2 SASEGT. The CDR3 sequence: CASSRQGSLEQYV. The DNA of the CDR3 is TGTGCCAGCAGTAGACAGGGATCGCTCGAGCAGTACGTC.